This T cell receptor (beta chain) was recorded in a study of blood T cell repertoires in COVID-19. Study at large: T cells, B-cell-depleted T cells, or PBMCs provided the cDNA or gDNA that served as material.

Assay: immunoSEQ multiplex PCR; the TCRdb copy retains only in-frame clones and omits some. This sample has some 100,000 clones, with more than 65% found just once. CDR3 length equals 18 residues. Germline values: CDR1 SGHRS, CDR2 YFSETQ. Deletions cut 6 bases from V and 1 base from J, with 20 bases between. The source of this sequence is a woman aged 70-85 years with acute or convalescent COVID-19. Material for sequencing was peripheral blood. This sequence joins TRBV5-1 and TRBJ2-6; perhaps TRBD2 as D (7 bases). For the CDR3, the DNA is TGCGCCAGCACCCTGGGGGGGCTAGTGATATCTGGGGCCAACGTCCTGACTTTC. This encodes CASTLGGLVISGANVLTF.